The 5 T cell receptor beta chains below come from one sample, sequenced in a study of early T cells in non-severe SARS-CoV-2 infection. TCRdb processed the 5' RACE reads anew with MiXCR; each CDR3 protein has one entry. The sample carries about 33,000 distinct CDR3 sequences, under 5.5% recorded once. The sequenced material came from whole blood. These receptors all stem from an adult who was a healthcare worker with PCR-confirmed SARS-CoV-2 infection or an uninfected control (not recorded which).

This chain joins TRBV19 and TRBJ2-3; 9 nucleotides match TRBD2. The CDR3 sequence is 16 residues long. With 7 bases clipped from V and 11 bases from J, the junction kept 19 bases outside the gene matches. CDR1 and CDR2 from the germline V gene are LNHDA and SQIVND (reference sequence). The CDR3 sequence: CASKGSEAGGNTGQYF. CDR3 bases: TGTGCCAGTAAAGGCTCCGAAGCGGGGGGCAATACGGGGCAGTATTTT. The whole variable domain, remainder taken from reference TRBV19 and TRBJ2-3, is DGGITQSPKYLFRKEGQNVTLSCEQNLNHDAMYWYRQDPGQGLRLIYYSQIVNDFQKGDIAEGYSVSREKKESFPLTVTSAQKNPTAFYLCASKGSEAGGNTGQYFGPGTRLTVL.

In regard to this clonotype: A read error may produce the germline difference seen at one junction end. This sequence joins TRBV5-4 and TRBJ2-2, with D possibly being TRBD1 or TRBD2 (5 bases each). Germline-derived CDR1 and CDR2 are SGHNT and YYREEE (reference sequence). The CDR3 is 14 amino acids. CDR3 bases: TGTGTCAGCAGCCGGGACGTGAACACCGGGGAGCTGTTTTTT. Protein sequence: CVSSRDVNTGELFF.

Ten or more counts support this clonotype. The V call is TRBV7-2, the J call TRBJ2-3; no definite D call. This CDR3 is built from 15 residues. V lost 2 bases to trimming and J lost 4 bases, with 13 bases between them. Germline values: CDR1 SGHTA, CDR2 FQGNSA. CDR3 amino acids: CASSLSLLPSDTQYF. Written as DNA, the CDR3 is TGTGCCAGCAGCTTATCCCTATTACCTTCAGATACGCAGTATTTT.

This clonotype was picked up a small number of times. The J gene is TRBJ1-5, the V gene TRBV5-6; D is unresolved. V lost 2 bases and J lost 7, with 10 bases in between. CDR1 and CDR2 from the germline V gene are SGHDT and YYEEEE. The CDR3 runs to 13 residues. DNA of the CDR3: TGTGCCAGCAGCTTATCGGGTGGACAGCCCCAGCATTTT. Encoded protein: CASSLSGGQPQHF.

The chain uses TRBV28 and TRBJ2-2; either TRBD1 or TRBD2 may fit D (5 bases each). CDR1 is MDHEN, CDR2 SYDVKM, per germline. V lost 6 bases and J 2 bases, leaving 10 bases between the germline ends. The CDR3 covers 14 residues. CDR3 residues: CASRGTVNTGELFF. The DNA for the CDR3 is TGTGCCAGCAGGGGGACGGTTAACACCGGGGAGCTGTTTTTT.